The clone carrying this TCR beta chain has at least ten counts. Its cognate antigen is unknown. This specimen comes from a study of spatial heterogeneity in lung cancer. Study conclusions and caveats: Expanded intratumoral alpha and beta TCR counts tracked tumor mutation counts. Counts for ubiquitous and regional expanded TCRs went along with ubiquitous and regional nonsynonymous mutations, respectively.

Germline-derived CDR1 and CDR2 are LGHDT and YNNKEL (reference sequence). V was clipped by 1 base and J by 4 bases, with 14 bases between them. There are 16 residues in the CDR3. Single TCR cDNA molecules each had their own unique molecular identifier. TCRdb called the 5' RACE reads again in MiXCR, with one record for every CDR3 protein. The data contain around 95,000 distinct CDR3 sequences, 4% to 4.5% of them singletons. Time point described: sample taken at primary tumor resection. The donor group consisted of around 70 patients who had untreated, early-stage non-small cell lung cancer. Unsorted whole RNA of tumor, nontumor lung or frozen PBMC was sequenced.

The sequence was collected from a male donor with early-stage non-small cell lung cancer. The source was lung tumor tissue, collected at surgery. V and J are TRBV3-1 and TRBJ1-3; D might be TRBD1 (5 bases). The CDR3 nucleotides read TGTGCCAGCAGCCAAGGTCTAAGGGGTCCAGGAAACACCATATATTTT. Amino acids: CASSQGLRGPGNTIYF.